This entry is about one T cell receptor (beta chain). Using immunoSEQ multiplex PCR, the repertoire was profiled, and TCRdb retains in-frame clones only, with some absent. The table has about 30,000 clones, 80% to 90% seen once. Sample time point: peripheral blood 6 weeks after treatment start. Every patient provided from 1 to 8 samples, collected pretreatment and on-treatment. The data derive from a study of PD-L1 blockade in urothelial cancer. Across the whole study: Between 0 and 3 prior chemotherapy regimens had been given to patients. Blood drawn 3 weeks (second dose) and 6 weeks after treatment start was analyzed.

CDR3 length: 15 residues. Germline V gives CDR1 SNHLY, CDR2 FYNNEI. Trimming cost V 6 bases and J 2 bases; bases outside gene matches: 4. The rearrangement links TRBV2 to TRBJ2-1, with 10 bases fitting TRBD2. The sample consisted of PBMCs, taken around atezolizumab (anti-PD-L1) treatment. The receptor was isolated from a man of 80 years or more with urothelial cancer. The CDR3 bases are TGTGCCAGCAGGGCCGGGACTAGCGCCTACAATGAGCAGTTCTTC. Translation gives CASRAGTSAYNEQFF.